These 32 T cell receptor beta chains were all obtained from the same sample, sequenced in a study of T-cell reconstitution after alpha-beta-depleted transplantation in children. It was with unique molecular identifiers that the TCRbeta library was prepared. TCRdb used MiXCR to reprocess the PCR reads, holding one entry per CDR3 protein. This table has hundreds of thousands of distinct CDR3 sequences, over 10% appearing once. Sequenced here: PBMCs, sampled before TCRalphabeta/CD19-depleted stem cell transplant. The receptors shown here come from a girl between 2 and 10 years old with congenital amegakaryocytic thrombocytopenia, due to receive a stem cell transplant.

Here the CDR3 DNA reads TGTGCCAGCAGCTCACCGGGGGACTGGGGGGGCTACACCTTC. It yields the protein CASSSPGDWGGYTF. The chain recombines TRBV7-9 with TRBJ1-2; possible D gene TRBD1, 5 bases. This CDR3 spans 14 amino acids. Germline-derived CDR1 and CDR2 are SEHNR and FQNEAQ (reference sequence). With 4 bases removed from V and 8 bases from J, the gap between germline ends came to 17 bases.

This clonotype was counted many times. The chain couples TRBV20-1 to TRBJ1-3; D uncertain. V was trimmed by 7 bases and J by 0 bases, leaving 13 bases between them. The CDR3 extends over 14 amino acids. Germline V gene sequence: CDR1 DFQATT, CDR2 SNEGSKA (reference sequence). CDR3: CSVDGRLSGNTIYF. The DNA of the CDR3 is TGCAGTGTCGACGGCCGACTCTCTGGAAACACCATATATTTT.

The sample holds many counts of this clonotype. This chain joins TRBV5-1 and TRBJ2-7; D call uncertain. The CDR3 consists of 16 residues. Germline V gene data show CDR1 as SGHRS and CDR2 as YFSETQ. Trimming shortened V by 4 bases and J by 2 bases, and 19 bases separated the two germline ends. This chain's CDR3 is CASSPMAPEVTYEQYF. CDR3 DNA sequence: TGCGCCAGCAGCCCAATGGCGCCTGAGGTAACCTACGAGCAGTACTTC.

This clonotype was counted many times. CDR3 sequence: CASSLMGRGSTDTQYF. The CDR3 DNA sequence: TGTGCCAGCAGTTTAATGGGCAGGGGGTCGACAGATACGCAGTATTTT. The chain joins TRBV28 to TRBJ2-3; 7 bases fit TRBD1. The CDR3 runs to 16 residues. In germline, CDR1 is MDHEN, CDR2 SYDVKM. The V and J ends lost 2 bases and 3 bases, in that order; junction bases with no gene match: 8.

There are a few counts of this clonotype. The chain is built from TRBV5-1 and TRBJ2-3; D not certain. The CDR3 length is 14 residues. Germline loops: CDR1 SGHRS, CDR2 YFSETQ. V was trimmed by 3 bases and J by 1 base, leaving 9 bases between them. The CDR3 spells CASSSTRRTDTQYF. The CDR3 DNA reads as TGCGCCAGCAGCTCGACACGTCGCACAGATACGCAGTATTTT.

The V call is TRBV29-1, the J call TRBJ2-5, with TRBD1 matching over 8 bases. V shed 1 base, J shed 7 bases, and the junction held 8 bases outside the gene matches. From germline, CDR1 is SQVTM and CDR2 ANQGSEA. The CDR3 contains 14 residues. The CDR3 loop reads CSVEGPRGLRTQYF. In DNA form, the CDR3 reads TGCAGCGTTGAAGGACCCAGGGGGCTCAGGACCCAGTACTTC.

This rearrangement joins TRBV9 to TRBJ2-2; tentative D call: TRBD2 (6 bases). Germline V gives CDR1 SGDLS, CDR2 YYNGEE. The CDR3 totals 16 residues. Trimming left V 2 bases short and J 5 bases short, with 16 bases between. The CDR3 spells CASSVTTGVRTGELFF. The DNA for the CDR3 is TGTGCCAGCAGCGTGACAACGGGAGTTAGGACCGGGGAGCTGTTTTTT.

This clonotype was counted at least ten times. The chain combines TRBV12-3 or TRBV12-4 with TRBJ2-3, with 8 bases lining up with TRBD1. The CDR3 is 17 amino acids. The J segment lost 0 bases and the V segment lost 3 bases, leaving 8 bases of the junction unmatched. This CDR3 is CASSFRTTGVSTDTQYF. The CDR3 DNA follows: TGTGCCAGCAGTTTTCGGACGACAGGGGTCAGCACAGATACGCAGTATTTT.

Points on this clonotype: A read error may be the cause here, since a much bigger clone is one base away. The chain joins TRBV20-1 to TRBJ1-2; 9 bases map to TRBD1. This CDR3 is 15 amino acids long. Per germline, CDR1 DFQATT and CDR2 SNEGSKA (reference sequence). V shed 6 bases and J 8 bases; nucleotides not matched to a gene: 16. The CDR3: CSAVIPGQGFEGYTF. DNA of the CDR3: TGCAGTGCCGTCATACCGGGACAGGGATTCGAGGGCTACACCTTC.

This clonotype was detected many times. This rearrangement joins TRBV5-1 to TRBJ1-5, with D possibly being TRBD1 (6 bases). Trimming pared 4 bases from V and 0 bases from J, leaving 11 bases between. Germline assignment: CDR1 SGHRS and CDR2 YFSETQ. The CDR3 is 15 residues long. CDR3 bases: TGCGCCAGCAGCCTCGGGACACGTAGCAATCAGCCCCAGCATTTT. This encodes CASSLGTRSNQPQHF.

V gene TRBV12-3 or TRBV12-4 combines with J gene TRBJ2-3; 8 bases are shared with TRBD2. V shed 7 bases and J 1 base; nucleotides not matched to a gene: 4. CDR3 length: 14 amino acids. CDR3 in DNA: TGTGCCAGCACCATGACTAGCGGCACAGATACGCAGTATTTT. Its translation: CASTMTSGTDTQYF.

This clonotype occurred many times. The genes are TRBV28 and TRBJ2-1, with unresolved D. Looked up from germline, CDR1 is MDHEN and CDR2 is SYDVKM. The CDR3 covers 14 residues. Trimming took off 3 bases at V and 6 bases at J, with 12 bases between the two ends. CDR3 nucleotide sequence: TGTGCCAGCAGTTTCTATCCCCGTCCCAATGAGCAGTTCTTC. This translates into CASSFYPRPNEQFF. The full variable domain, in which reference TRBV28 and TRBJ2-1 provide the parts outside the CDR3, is DVKVTQSSRYLVKRTGEKVFLECVQDMDHENMFWYRQDPGLGLRLIYFSYDVKMKEKGDIPEGYSVSREKKERFSLILESASTNQTSMYLCASSFYPRPNEQFFGPGTRLTVL.

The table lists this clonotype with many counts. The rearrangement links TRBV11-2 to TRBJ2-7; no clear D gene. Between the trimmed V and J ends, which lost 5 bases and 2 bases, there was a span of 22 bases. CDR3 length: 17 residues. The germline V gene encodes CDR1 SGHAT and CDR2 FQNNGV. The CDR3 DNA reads TGTGCCAGCAGCGGATTTTCGTTAAGGGTTGAAACCTACGAGCAGTACTTC. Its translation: CASSGFSLRVETYEQYF.

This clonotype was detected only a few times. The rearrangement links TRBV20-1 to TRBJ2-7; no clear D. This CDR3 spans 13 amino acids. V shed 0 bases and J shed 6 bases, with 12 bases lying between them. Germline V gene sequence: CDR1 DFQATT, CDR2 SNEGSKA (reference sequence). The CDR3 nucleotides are TGCAGTGCTAGAGATTTCACTCCCCGCGAGCAGTACTTC. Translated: CSARDFTPREQYF.

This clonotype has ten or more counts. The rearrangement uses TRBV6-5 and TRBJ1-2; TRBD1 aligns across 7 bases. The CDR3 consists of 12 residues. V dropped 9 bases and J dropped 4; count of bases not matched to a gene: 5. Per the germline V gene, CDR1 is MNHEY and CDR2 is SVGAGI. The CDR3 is CASSGGGYGYTF. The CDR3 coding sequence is TGTGCCAGTTCAGGGGGAGGCTATGGCTACACCTTC.

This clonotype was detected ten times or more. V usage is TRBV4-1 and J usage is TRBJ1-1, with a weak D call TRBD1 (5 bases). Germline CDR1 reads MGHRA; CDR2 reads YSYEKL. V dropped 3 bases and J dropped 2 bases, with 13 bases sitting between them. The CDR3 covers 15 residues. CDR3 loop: CASSHFDRGNTEAFF. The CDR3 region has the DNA TGCGCCAGCAGCCACTTTGACAGAGGAAACACTGAAGCTTTCTTT.

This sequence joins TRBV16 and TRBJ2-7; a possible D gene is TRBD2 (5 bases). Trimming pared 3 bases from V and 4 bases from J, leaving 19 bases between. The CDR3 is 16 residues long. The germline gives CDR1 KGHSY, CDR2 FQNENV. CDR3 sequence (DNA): TGTGCCAGCAGCCAGCCGCCTATCGGGATGACATACGAGCAGTACTTC. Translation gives CASSQPPIGMTYEQYF.

This CDR3 is CASSLTAWGEQYF. The CDR3 bases are TGTGCCAGCAGTTTGACCGCGTGGGGCGAGCAGTACTTC. The rearrangement joins TRBV27 to TRBJ2-7; D ambiguous. Germline assignment: CDR1 MNHEY and CDR2 SMNVEV (reference sequence). Trimming shortened V by 3 bases and J by 6 bases, and 12 bases separated the two germline ends. The CDR3 contains 13 residues.

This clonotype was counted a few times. The CDR3 protein is CASSPQGAGTNEKLFF. The CDR3 DNA sequence: TGTGCCAGCTCACCACAGGGGGCAGGGACTAATGAAAAACTGTTTTTT. The rearrangement links TRBV18 to TRBJ1-4; the match to TRBD1 covers 7 bases. CDR1 KGHSH and CDR2 LQKENI come from the germline V gene. The CDR3 contains 16 residues. Trimming cost V 1 base and J 2 bases; bases outside gene matches: 4.

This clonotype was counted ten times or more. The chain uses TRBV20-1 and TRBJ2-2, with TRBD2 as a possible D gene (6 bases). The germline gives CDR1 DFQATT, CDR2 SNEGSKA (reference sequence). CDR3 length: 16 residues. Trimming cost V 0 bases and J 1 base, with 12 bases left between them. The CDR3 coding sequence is TGCAGTGCTAGAGATAGTGGCGGGAAGAACACCGGGGAGCTGTTTTTT. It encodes CSARDSGGKNTGELFF.

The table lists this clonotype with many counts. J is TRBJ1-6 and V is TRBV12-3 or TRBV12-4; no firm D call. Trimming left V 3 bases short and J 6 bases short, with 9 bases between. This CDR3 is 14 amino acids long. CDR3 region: CASSLMAINSPLHF. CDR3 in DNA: TGTGCCAGCAGTTTGATGGCGATTAATTCACCCCTCCACTTT.

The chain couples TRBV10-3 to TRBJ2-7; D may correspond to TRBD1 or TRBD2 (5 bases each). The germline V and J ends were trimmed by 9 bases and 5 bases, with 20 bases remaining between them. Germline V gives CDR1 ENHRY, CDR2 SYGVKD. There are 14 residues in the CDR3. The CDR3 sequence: CAIRSLDRGHEQYF. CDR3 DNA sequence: TGTGCCATAAGAAGCCTGGACCGGGGCCACGAGCAGTACTTC.

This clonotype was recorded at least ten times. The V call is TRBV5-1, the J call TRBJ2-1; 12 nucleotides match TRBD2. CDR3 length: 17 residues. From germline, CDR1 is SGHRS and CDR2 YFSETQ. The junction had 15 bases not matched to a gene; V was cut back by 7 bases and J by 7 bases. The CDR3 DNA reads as TGCGCCAGCTCCTCGACTAGCGGGAGTGATAAGTCGAATGAGCAGTTCTTC. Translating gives CASSSTSGSDKSNEQFF.

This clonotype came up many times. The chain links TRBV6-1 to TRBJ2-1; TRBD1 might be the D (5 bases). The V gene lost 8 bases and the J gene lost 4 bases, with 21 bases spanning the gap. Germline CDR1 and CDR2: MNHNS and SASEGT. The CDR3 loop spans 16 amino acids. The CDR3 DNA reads TGTGCCAGCCGGATAGCCTGGACAAAAAATTACAATGAGCAGTTCTTC. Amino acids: CASRIAWTKNYNEQFF.

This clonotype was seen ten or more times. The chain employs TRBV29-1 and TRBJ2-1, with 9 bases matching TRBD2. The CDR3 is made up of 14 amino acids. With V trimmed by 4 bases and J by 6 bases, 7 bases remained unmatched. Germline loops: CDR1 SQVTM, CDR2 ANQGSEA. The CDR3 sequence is CSVAAAGGRNEQFF. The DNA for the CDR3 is TGCAGCGTTGCGGCAGCGGGAGGACGCAATGAGCAGTTCTTC.

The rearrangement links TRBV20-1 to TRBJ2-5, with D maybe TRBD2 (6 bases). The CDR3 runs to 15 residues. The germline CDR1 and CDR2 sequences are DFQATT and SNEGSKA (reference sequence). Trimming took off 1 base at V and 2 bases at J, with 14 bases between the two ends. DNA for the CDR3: TGCAGTGCTAGAGGCCCAGGTGCGGGACAAGAGACCCAGTACTTC. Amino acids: CSARGPGAGQETQYF.

The CDR3 is CASSPPPLAGAGNEQFF. Written as DNA, the CDR3 is TGTGCCAGCAGCCCGCCACCATTAGCGGGAGCAGGGAATGAGCAGTTCTTC. This chain uses TRBV5-4 with TRBJ2-1, with TRBD2 matching over 9 bases. V shed 4 bases and J 7 bases; nucleotides not matched to a gene: 15. The CDR3 sequence is 17 residues long. Looked up from germline, CDR1 is SGHNT and CDR2 is YYREEE (reference sequence).

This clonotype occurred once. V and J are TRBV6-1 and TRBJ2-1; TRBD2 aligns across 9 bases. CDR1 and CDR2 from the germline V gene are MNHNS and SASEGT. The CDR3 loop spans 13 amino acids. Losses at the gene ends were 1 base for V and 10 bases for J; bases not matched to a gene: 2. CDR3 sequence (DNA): TGTGCCAGCAGTGAAGGACTAGCGGAAGAGCAGTTCTTC. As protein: CASSEGLAEEQFF.

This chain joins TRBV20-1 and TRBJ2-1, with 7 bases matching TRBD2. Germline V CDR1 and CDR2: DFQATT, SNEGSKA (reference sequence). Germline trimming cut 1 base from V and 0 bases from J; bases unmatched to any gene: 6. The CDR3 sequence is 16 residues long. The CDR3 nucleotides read TGCAGTGCTAGAGGTCGGAGCGGGGTCTCCTACAATGAGCAGTTCTTC. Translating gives CSARGRSGVSYNEQFF.

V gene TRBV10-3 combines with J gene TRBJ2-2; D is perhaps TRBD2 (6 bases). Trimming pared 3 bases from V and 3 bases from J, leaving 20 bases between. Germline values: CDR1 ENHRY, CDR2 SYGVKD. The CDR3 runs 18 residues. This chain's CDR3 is CAISDPAARGRHTGELFF. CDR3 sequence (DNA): TGTGCCATCAGTGACCCCGCGGCGAGAGGGAGGCACACCGGGGAGCTGTTTTTT.

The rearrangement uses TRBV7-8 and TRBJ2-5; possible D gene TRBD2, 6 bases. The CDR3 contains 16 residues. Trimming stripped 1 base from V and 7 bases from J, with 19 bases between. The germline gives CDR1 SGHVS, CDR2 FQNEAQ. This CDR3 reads CASSLGGLARGGTQYF. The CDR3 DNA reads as TGTGCCAGCAGCTTAGGGGGCCTAGCCCGGGGAGGGACCCAGTACTTC.

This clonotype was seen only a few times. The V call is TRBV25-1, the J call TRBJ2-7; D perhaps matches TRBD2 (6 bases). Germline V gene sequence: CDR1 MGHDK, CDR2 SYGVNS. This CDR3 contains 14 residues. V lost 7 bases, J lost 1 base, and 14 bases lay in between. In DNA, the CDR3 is TGTGCCAGCACCTCTACTGGGAGGTCCTACGAGCAGTACTTC. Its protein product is CASTSTGRSYEQYF.